These T cell receptor beta chains were read from a single sample in a study of T cell changes during pregnancy in multiple sclerosis. TCRdb keeps only in-frame clones here, not all; method: immunoSEQ multiplex PCR. The sample lists 35,000 to 45,000 clones, approximately 88% occurring once. Sequences were derived from CD4+ T cells from peripheral blood mononuclear cells, sampled in the first trimester of pregnancy. All receptors come from a female donor with multiple sclerosis, enrolled in a pregnancy study. CDR3s include the opening cysteine and the closing phenylalanine or tryptophan. The D gene is left open where the match is weak. A clone size is listed for some rows: how often the clone was seen (once, few, many), or a class if it is expanded.

CDR3 protein: CASSSQGVGRLVTEAFF; CDR3 DNA: TGTGCCAGCAGCTCCCAGGGGGTTGGTAGGTTGGTAACTGAAGCTTTCTTT; D gene: TRBD1; clone size: NA; V gene: TRBV7-2; J gene: TRBJ1-1
CDR3 protein: CASSSRGPISGANVLTF; CDR3 DNA: TGTGCCAGCAGTTCCAGGGGACCCATCTCTGGGGCCAACGTCCTGACTTTC; D gene: NA; clone size: NA; V gene: TRBV2; J gene: TRBJ2-6
CDR3 protein: CASSLGAPGIGELFF; CDR3 DNA: TGTGCCAGCAGCTTAGGGGCCCCGGGGATCGGGGAGCTGTTTTTT; D gene: NA; clone size: NA; V gene: TRBV11-2; J gene: TRBJ2-2
CDR3 protein: CASSLVQGFEQYF; CDR3 DNA: TGCGCCAGCAGCTTGGTACAGGGGTTCGAGCAGTACTTC; D gene: TRBD1; clone size: few; V gene: TRBV5-1; J gene: TRBJ2-7
CDR3 protein: CASRLGNKDTQYF; CDR3 DNA: TGCGCCAGCAGACTAGGGAATAAAGATACGCAGTATTTT; D gene: NA; clone size: NA; V gene: TRBV5-1; J gene: TRBJ2-3
CDR3 protein: CASRVQGEDNEQFF; CDR3 DNA: TGTGCCAGTAGAGTACAGGGTGAGGACAATGAGCAGTTCTTC; D gene: NA; clone size: NA; V gene: TRBV19; J gene: TRBJ2-1
CDR3 protein: CASSQAGGFNEQFF; CDR3 DNA: TGTGCCAGTAGTCAAGCGGGAGGGTTTAATGAGCAGTTCTTC; D gene: TRBD2; clone size: few; V gene: TRBV19; J gene: TRBJ2-1
CDR3 protein: CASRGEAGTYEQYF; CDR3 DNA: TGCGCCAGCCGGGGGGAGGCAGGCACCTACGAGCAGTACTTC; D gene: TRBD2; clone size: NA; V gene: TRBV10-1; J gene: TRBJ2-7
CDR3 protein: CASSLDGLRVDTQYF; CDR3 DNA: TGTGCCAGCAGCTTAGATGGTTTGCGGGTTGATACGCAGTATTTT; D gene: NA; clone size: NA; V gene: TRBV7-3; J gene: TRBJ2-3
CDR3 protein: CASSLLGRGQETQYF; CDR3 DNA: TGTGCCAGCAGCTTGTTGGGCAGGGGGCAAGAGACCCAGTACTTC; D gene: TRBD1; clone size: NA; V gene: TRBV5-6; J gene: TRBJ2-5
CDR3 protein: CASSLAGFYNEQFF; CDR3 DNA: TGCGCCAGCAGCTTGGCGGGGTTCTACAATGAGCAGTTCTTC; D gene: NA; clone size: NA; V gene: TRBV5-1; J gene: TRBJ2-1
CDR3 protein: CASSLDRGSYEQYF; CDR3 DNA: TGTGCCAGTAGCTTGGATAGGGGTTCCTACGAGCAGTACTTC; D gene: NA; clone size: NA; V gene: TRBV19; J gene: TRBJ2-7
CDR3 protein: CASRGSSNTGELFF; CDR3 DNA: TGCGCCAGCAGGGGGAGTTCGAACACCGGGGAGCTGTTTTTT; D gene: NA; clone size: NA; V gene: TRBV5-1; J gene: TRBJ2-2
CDR3 protein: CASSTGTPDQPQHF; CDR3 DNA: TGTGCCAGCAGTACCGGGACACCAGATCAGCCCCAGCATTTT; D gene: NA; clone size: NA; V gene: TRBV2; J gene: TRBJ1-5
CDR3 protein: CASSLVAGVGTDTQYF; CDR3 DNA: TGTGCCAGCAGCTTAGTAGCGGGAGTTGGCACAGATACGCAGTATTTT; D gene: TRBD2; clone size: once; V gene: TRBV11-2; J gene: TRBJ2-3